Sequencing of this T cell receptor (beta chain) was carried out in a study of T cell repertoires in cytomegalovirus infection. V shed 4 bases, J shed 5 bases, and the junction held 11 bases outside the gene matches. Looked up from germline, CDR1 is SQVTM and CDR2 is ANQGSEA. The CDR3 totals 15 residues. TCRdb re-called the reads through MiXCR, storing one row per CDR3 protein. Altogether fewer than 700,000 distinct CDR3 sequences are present, 20% to 25% being singletons, with the ten largest covering 6.5% to 10%. Sequenced input: CD8+ T cells from PBMCs. The source of this sequence is a human donor in good health (CMV status not recorded). Some clones in this sample may be carry-over from other donors' samples. The gene calls are TRBV29-1 and TRBJ2-5, with 9 bases aligning to TRBD2. CDR3 in DNA: TGCAGCGTTGTTTATAGCGGGGGCCCCGGGGAGACCCAGTACTTC. Translated: CSVVYSGGPGETQYF.